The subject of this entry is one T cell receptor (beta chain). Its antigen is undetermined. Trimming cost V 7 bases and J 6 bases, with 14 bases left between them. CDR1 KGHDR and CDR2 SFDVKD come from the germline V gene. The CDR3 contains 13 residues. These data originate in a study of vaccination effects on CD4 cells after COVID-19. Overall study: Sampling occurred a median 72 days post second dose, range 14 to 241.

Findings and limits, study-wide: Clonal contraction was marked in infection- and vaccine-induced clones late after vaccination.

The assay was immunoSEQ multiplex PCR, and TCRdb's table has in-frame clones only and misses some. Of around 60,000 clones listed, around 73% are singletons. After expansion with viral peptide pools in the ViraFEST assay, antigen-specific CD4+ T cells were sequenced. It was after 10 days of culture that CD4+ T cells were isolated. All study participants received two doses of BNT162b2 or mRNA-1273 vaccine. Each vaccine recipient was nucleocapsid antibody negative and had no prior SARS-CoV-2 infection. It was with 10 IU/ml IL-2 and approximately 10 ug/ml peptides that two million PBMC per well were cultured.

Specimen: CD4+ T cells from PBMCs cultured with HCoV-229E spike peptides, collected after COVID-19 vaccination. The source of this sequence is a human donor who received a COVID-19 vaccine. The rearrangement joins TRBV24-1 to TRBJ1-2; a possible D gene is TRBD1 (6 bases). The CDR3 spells CATRGQSRDGYTF. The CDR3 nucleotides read TGTGCCACCAGAGGACAGTCAAGAGATGGCTACACCTTC.